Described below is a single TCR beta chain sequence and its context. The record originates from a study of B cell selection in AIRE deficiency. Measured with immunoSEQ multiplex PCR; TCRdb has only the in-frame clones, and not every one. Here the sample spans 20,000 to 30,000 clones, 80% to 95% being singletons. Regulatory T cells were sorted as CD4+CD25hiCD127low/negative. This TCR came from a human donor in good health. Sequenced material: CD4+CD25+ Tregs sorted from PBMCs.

The CDR3 DNA follows: TGCGCCAGCAGCTTGGCCGAGACTAGCGGGGGGTCGACAGATACGCAGTATTTT. Its translation is CASSLAETSGGSTDTQYF. The J gene is TRBJ2-3, the V gene TRBV5-1, with TRBD2 matching 13 bases. The CDR3 runs to 18 residues. V gave up 0 bases and J gave up 3 bases; unmatched junction bases: 7. Germline V gene sequence: CDR1 SGHRS, CDR2 YFSETQ.